This passage covers 28 T cell receptor beta chains from one sample sequenced in a study of vaccination effects on CD4 cells after COVID-19. Culture proceeded for 10 days, and CD4+ T cells were then isolated. Their cognate antigens are unknown. Sequenced by immunoSEQ multiplex PCR; TCRdb stores in-frame clones only, minus some. The table lists around 25,000 clones, less than 75% of them singletons. The input for sequencing was CD4+ T cells from PBMCs cultured without peptide, taken before COVID-19 vaccination. Receptors originate from a human donor who received a COVID-19 vaccine.

The chain uses TRBV27 and TRBJ1-2; no clear D gene. Trimming cost V 5 bases and J 4 bases, with 8 bases left between them. Germline loops: CDR1 MNHEY, CDR2 SMNVEV (reference sequence). This CDR3 contains 12 residues. The CDR3 coding sequence is TGTGCCAGCAGTCCCCGGGGCTATGGCTACACCTTC. This sequence encodes CASSPRGYGYTF.

V and J are TRBV2 and TRBJ2-3, with TRBD2 identical over 15 bases. The CDR3 sequence is 16 residues long. V was pared by 5 bases and J by 5 bases, with 5 bases of the junction left unmatched. Per germline, CDR1 SNHLY and CDR2 FYNNEI. CDR3 sequence (DNA): TGTGCCAGCAGTAAACTGGGACTAGCGGGGGGAGATACGCAGTATTTT. This gives the protein CASSKLGLAGGDTQYF.

The rearrangement links TRBV5-8 to TRBJ2-5, with 12 bases that match TRBD2. The CDR3 runs to 14 residues. Per the germline V gene, CDR1 is SGHTS and CDR2 is YDEGEE. The trim removed 6 bases at V and 9 bases at J, leaving 9 bases unmatched. This chain's CDR3 is CASTRTSGARAQYF. The CDR3 nucleotides are TGTGCCAGCACCCGGACTAGCGGGGCCCGGGCCCAGTACTTC.

In this sample, this clone turned up once. The V and J genes are TRBV19 and TRBJ2-3, with 7 bases aligning to TRBD2. Losses at the gene ends were 7 bases for V and 7 bases for J; bases not matched to a gene: 11. Germline assignment: CDR1 LNHDA and CDR2 SQIVND (reference sequence). The CDR3 sequence is 14 residues long. CDR3 residues: CASKREQRGHTQYF. The DNA of the CDR3 is TGTGCCAGTAAGAGGGAGCAGCGGGGACATACGCAGTATTTT.

V and J are TRBV7-2 and TRBJ2-7; TRBD2 matches 8 bases. Germline CDR1 reads SGHTA; CDR2 reads FQGNSA. The CDR3 consists of 16 residues. After removal of 0 bases from V and 4 bases from J, the junction contained 8 bases not matched to a gene. CDR3 coding DNA: TGTGCCAGCAGCTTAGCGCTAAGCGGGAGCTTTTACGAGCAGTACTTC. This sequence encodes CASSLALSGSFYEQYF.

The chain employs TRBV5-8 and TRBJ1-2, with TRBD1 as a possible D gene (6 bases). The CDR3 extends over 15 amino acids. The germline CDR1 and CDR2 sequences are SGHTS and YDEGEE. Trimming took off 2 bases at V and 3 bases at J, with 14 bases between the two ends. CDR3 coding DNA: TGTGCCAGCAGCTTCGGGGGCAGGGCTCACTATGGCTACACCTTC. Translation gives CASSFGGRAHYGYTF.

This chain joins TRBV28 and TRBJ2-1; 16 nucleotides align to TRBD2. The CDR3 length is 16 residues. From germline, CDR1 is MDHEN and CDR2 SYDVKM. Trimming removed 6 bases from V and 7 bases from J; junction bases left unmatched: 6. Written as DNA, the CDR3 is TGTGCCAGCAGGGAACAGGGACTAGCGGGAGGGAATGAGCAGTTCTTC. Its translation is CASREQGLAGGNEQFF. The whole variable domain, filled in from reference TRBV28 and TRBJ2-1, reads DVKVTQSSRYLVKRTGEKVFLECVQDMDHENMFWYRQDPGLGLRLIYFSYDVKMKEKGDIPEGYSVSREKKERFSLILESASTNQTSMYLCASREQGLAGGNEQFFGPGTRLTVL.

The chain joins TRBV18 to TRBJ1-1; TRBD1 aligns across 7 bases. This CDR3 spans 15 amino acids. Per the germline V gene, CDR1 is KGHSH and CDR2 is LQKENI. Trimming took 3 bases from V and 1 from J; bases not matched to a gene: 5. The CDR3 region has the DNA TGTGCCAGCTCACCTATCAGACAGGGGAACACTGAAGCTTTCTTT. Protein product: CASSPIRQGNTEAFF.

The chain links TRBV18 to TRBJ1-1; no firm D call. This CDR3 is built from 12 residues. The germline CDR1 and CDR2 sequences are KGHSH and LQKENI. V was pared by 3 bases and J by 7 bases, with 9 bases between. This CDR3 is CASSPPAGEAFF. CDR3 coding DNA: TGTGCCAGCTCACCCCCCGCTGGTGAAGCTTTCTTT.

This clone was seen a few times. The rearrangement links TRBV18 to TRBJ1-2; tentatively, D is TRBD1 (6 bases). The CDR3 contains 18 residues. The V gene's germline CDR1 is KGHSH and CDR2 LQKENI. Trimming removed 3 bases from V and 0 bases from J, with 20 bases in between. The CDR3 DNA reads as TGTGCCAGCTCACCCCCGGGACAAGGGGGATTTACTAACTATGGCTACACCTTC. Protein: CASSPPGQGGFTNYGYTF. Based on the CDR3 plus reference TRBV18 and TRBJ1-2, the full variable domain is NAGVMQNPRHLVRRRGQEARLRCSPMKGHSHVYWYRQLPEEGLKFMVYLQKENIIDESGMPKERFSAEFPKEGPSILRIQQVVRGDSAAYFCASSPPGQGGFTNYGYTFGSGTRLTVV.

V usage is TRBV4-2 and J usage is TRBJ2-5; D tentatively fits TRBD1 or TRBD2 (5 bases each). The CDR3 has 17 amino acids. V lost 0 bases, J lost 5 bases, and 19 bases lay in between. Per the germline V gene, CDR1 is LGHNA and CDR2 is YNFKEQ. The CDR3 coding sequence is TGTGCCAGCAGCCAAGACGCTTCGGGGCGGACCCGGGAGACCCAGTACTTC. It codes for CASSQDASGRTRETQYF.

V and J are TRBV28 and TRBJ1-5, with D tentatively TRBD1 (6 bases). Per the germline V gene, CDR1 is MDHEN and CDR2 is SYDVKM. The CDR3 loop spans 14 amino acids. V lost 5 bases and J lost 1, with 9 bases in between. CDR3 bases: TGTGCCAGCAGTCACGGACAGAGCAATCAGCCCCAGCATTTT. This gives the protein CASSHGQSNQPQHF.

The chain couples TRBV19 to TRBJ2-7; D possibly corresponds to TRBD2 (5 bases). The V end lost 7 bases, the J end lost 6 bases, and 19 bases lay between the germline ends. CDR1 and CDR2 (germline): LNHDA, SQIVND (reference sequence). This CDR3 is 14 amino acids long. CDR3 protein: CASKSLTARGEQYF. The CDR3 nucleotides are TGTGCCAGTAAGAGCCTCACAGCTCGGGGCGAGCAGTACTTC.

This CDR3 reads CASSQDPQADTQYF. The CDR3 DNA follows: TGCGCCAGCAGCCAAGATCCCCAGGCAGATACGCAGTATTTT. The chain employs TRBV4-1 and TRBJ2-3; D ambiguous. This CDR3 has 14 amino acids. Germline CDR1 and CDR2: MGHRA and YSYEKL. With 0 bases removed from V and 4 bases from J, the gap between germline ends came to 8 bases.

This sequence joins TRBV5-1 and TRBJ2-7; 10 bases map to TRBD2. The V segment lost 5 bases and the J segment 0 bases; nucleotides outside the gene matches: 2. The CDR3 has 14 amino acids. Germline V gene data show CDR1 as SGHRS and CDR2 as YFSETQ. The CDR3 DNA sequence: TGCGCCAGCAGAAAGCGGGAGGGCTCCTACGAGCAGTACTTC. This gives the protein CASRKREGSYEQYF.

This clone was seen a few times. V gene TRBV3-1 (or the pseudogene TRBV3-2) combines with J gene TRBJ2-2; TRBD1 matches 7 bases. V trimming: 5 bases; J trimming: 6 bases; junction bases outside the gene matches: 9. The CDR3 extends over 15 amino acids. Per germline, CDR1 LGHDT and CDR2 YNNKEL (reference sequence). CDR3 residues: CASSFGDRVPGELFF. Written as DNA, the CDR3 is TGTGCCAGCAGCTTCGGAGACAGGGTCCCCGGGGAGCTGTTTTTT.

The table lists this clone with a few counts. This sequence joins TRBV27 and TRBJ2-1; TRBD1 is a possible D gene (6 bases). V lost 6 bases, J lost 4 bases, and 16 bases lay in between. The CDR3 spans 15 residues. Germline V gene sequence: CDR1 MNHEY, CDR2 SMNVEV (reference sequence). The CDR3 loop is CASSPARGDYNEQFF. CDR3 in DNA: TGTGCCAGCAGCCCAGCCAGGGGAGATTACAATGAGCAGTTCTTC.

CDR3 sequence: CAISETVYYGYTF. CDR3 DNA: TGTGCCATCAGTGAGACAGTCTACTATGGCTACACCTTC. The V and J genes are TRBV10-3 and TRBJ1-2; D is unclear. The CDR3 covers 13 residues. Between the trimmed V and J ends, which lost 2 bases and 3 bases, there was a span of 7 bases. Per the germline V gene, CDR1 is ENHRY and CDR2 is SYGVKD.

The chain is built from TRBV24-1 and TRBJ2-1; tentative D call: TRBD2 (5 bases). The V gene's germline CDR1 is KGHDR and CDR2 SFDVKD. CDR3 length: 17 residues. The V and J ends lost 6 bases and 0 bases respectively, with 17 bases between them. The CDR3 sequence: CATSPSDVASSYNEQFF. The CDR3, as DNA: TGTGCCACCAGTCCGTCGGACGTAGCGAGCTCCTACAATGAGCAGTTCTTC.

The V gene is TRBV9, the J gene TRBJ1-2; tentative D call: TRBD1 (5 bases). The CDR3 runs to 14 residues. Germline V lookup: CDR1 SGDLS, CDR2 YYNGEE. V was pared by 0 bases and J by 0 bases, with 6 bases between. CDR3 DNA sequence: TGTGCCAGCAGCGTAGACAGGACTAACTATGGCTACACCTTC. Its translation is CASSVDRTNYGYTF. Using reference TRBV9 and TRBJ1-2 for the parts outside the CDR3, the full variable domain is DSGVTQTPKHLITATGQRVTLRCSPRSGDLSVYWYQQSLDQGLQFLIQYYNGEERAKGNILERFSAQQFPDLHSELNLSSLELGDSALYFCASSVDRTNYGYTFGSGTRLTVV.

With regard to this clone: Other DNA sequences from this sample encode an identical CDR3 as well. The chain joins TRBV14 to TRBJ2-5; TRBD1 matches 8 bases. The ends lost 2 bases at V and 1 base at J; junction bases unmatched: 3. The CDR3 runs 15 residues. The germline CDR1 and CDR2 sequences are SGHDN and FVKESK. The CDR3 coding sequence is TGTGCCAGCAGCCAAATACAGGGGGTCCAAGAGACCCAGTACTTC. The encoded protein is CASSQIQGVQETQYF.

V usage is TRBV4-3 and J usage is TRBJ1-6; D not certain. CDR3 size: 14 residues. CDR1 and CDR2 from the germline V gene are LGHNA and YSLEER. The ends were cut back, 0 bases at V and 4 bases at J, with 4 bases in the middle. The CDR3 coding sequence is TGCGCCAGCAGCCAAGACCAGTATAATTCACCCCTCCACTTT. As protein: CASSQDQYNSPLHF.

The chain uses TRBV2 and TRBJ1-6; unclear D gene. Trimming stripped 6 bases from V and 0 bases from J, with 9 bases between. Germline V gene data show CDR1 as SNHLY and CDR2 as FYNNEI. The CDR3 is 15 amino acids. CDR3 sequence: CASREPSSYNSPLHF. In nucleotides, the CDR3 is TGTGCCAGCAGAGAGCCGAGCTCCTATAATTCACCCCTCCACTTT.

The CDR3 here is CASSPRVRELFF. CDR3 in DNA: TGTGCCAGCAGTCCTCGGGTCAGGGAGCTGTTTTTT. V gene TRBV6-5 combines with J gene TRBJ2-2; D is unresolved. The CDR3 totals 12 residues. V was shortened by 5 bases and J by 9 bases, with 10 bases between the two germline ends. From germline, CDR1 is MNHEY and CDR2 SVGAGI.

This clone appeared a few times. The chain is built from TRBV3-1 (or the pseudogene TRBV3-2) and TRBJ1-6; no definite D call. The CDR3 totals 16 residues. Looked up from germline, CDR1 is LGHDT and CDR2 is YNNKEL (reference sequence). Trimming cost V 3 bases and J 10 bases, with 19 bases left between them. In DNA, the CDR3 is TGTGCCAGCAGCCAGGCGGTCCTTACCCTTGGGTCACCCCTCCACTTT. Protein: CASSQAVLTLGSPLHF.

This clone was counted only a few times. The chain combines TRBV7-8 with TRBJ1-2, with TRBD1 matching over 8 bases. The CDR3 contains 14 residues. The germline V gene encodes CDR1 SGHVS and CDR2 FQNEAQ. Unmatched junction bases numbered 4, after V lost 5 bases and J lost 2 bases. The CDR3 loop reads CASSAGQENYGYTF. The CDR3 region has the DNA TGTGCCAGCAGCGCGGGACAGGAAAACTATGGCTACACCTTC.

This clone showed up just once. The chain joins TRBV7-9 to TRBJ1-2; no clear D gene. V dropped 2 bases and J dropped 8 bases, with 9 bases sitting between them. The CDR3 is 12 residues long. The germline V gene encodes CDR1 SEHNR and CDR2 FQNEAQ (reference sequence). CDR3 in amino acids: CASSLPVLGYTF. CDR3 bases: TGTGCCAGCAGCTTACCAGTCCTGGGCTACACCTTC.

The chain joins TRBV28 to TRBJ2-1, with 11 nucleotides matching TRBD2. J was trimmed by 7 bases and V by 2 bases; bases with no gene match: 4. This CDR3 spans 15 amino acids. Germline CDR1 reads MDHEN; CDR2 reads SYDVKM. DNA for the CDR3: TGTGCCAGCAGTTTAGCGGCTAGCGGGAGGAATGAGCAGTTCTTC. Amino acids: CASSLAASGRNEQFF.